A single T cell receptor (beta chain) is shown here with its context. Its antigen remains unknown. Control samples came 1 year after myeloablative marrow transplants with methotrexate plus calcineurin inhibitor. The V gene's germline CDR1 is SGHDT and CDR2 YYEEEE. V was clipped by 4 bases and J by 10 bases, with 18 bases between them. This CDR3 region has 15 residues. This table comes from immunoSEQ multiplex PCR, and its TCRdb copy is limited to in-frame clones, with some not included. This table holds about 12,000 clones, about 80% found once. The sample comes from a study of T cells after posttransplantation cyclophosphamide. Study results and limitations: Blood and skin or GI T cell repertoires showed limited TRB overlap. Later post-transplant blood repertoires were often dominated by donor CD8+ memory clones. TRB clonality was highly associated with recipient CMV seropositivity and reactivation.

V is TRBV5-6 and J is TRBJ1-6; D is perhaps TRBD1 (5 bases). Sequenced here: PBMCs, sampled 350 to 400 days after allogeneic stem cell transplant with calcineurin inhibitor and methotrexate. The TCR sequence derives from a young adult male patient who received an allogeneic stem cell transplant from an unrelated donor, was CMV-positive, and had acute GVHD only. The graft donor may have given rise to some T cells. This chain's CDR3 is CASSPVGGVESPLHF. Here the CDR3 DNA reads TGTGCCAGCAGCCCGGTGGGGGGAGTAGAATCACCCCTCCACTTT. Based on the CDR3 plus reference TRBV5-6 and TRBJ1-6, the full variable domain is DAGVTQSPTHLIKTRGQQVTLRCSPKSGHDTVSWYQQALGQGPQFIFQYYEEEERQRGNFPDRFSGHQFPNYSSELNVNALLLGDSALYLCASSPVGGVESPLHFGNGTRLTVT.